This T cell receptor beta chain appears in the sequencing data of a study of blood T cell repertoires in COVID-19. Study summary: There were acute and convalescent COVID-19 samples, and they came from the United States, Italy and Spain. Sources were T cells, B-cell-depleted T cells, or PBMCs; the material itself was cDNA or gDNA.

Original handling: Reference gene primers were amplified, and this amplification served to estimate nucleated cell counts. TCRdb's copy holds only in-frame clones and misses some; the assay was immunoSEQ multiplex PCR. V, J and clone size reflect that table, while D and trimming were determined from the DNA. The data contain 150,000 to 200,000 clones, more than 65% of them singletons. CDR1 and CDR2 (germline): DFQATT, SNEGSKA (reference sequence). The CDR3 has 10 amino acids. Unmatched junction bases numbered 5, after V lost 8 bases and J lost 9 bases. This clone was detected only a few times. Sequencing input: peripheral blood. The chain links TRBV20-1 to TRBJ1-1; 8 nucleotides agree with TRBD1. The origin of this receptor is a human donor with acute or convalescent COVID-19. The donor label of this sample is uncertain. The CDR3 sequence: CSPRQGQAFF. The CDR3 DNA sequence: TGCAGTCCCCGACAGGGGCAAGCTTTCTTT.